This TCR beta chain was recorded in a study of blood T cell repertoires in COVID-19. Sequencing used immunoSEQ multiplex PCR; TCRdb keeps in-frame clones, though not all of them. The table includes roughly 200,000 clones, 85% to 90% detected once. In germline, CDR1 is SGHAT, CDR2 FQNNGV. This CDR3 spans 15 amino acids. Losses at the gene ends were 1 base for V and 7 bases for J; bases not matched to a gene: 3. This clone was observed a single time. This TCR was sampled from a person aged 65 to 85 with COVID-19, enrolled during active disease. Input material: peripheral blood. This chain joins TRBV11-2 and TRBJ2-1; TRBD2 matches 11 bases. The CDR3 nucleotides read TGTGCCAGCAGCTTAGTGGGACTAGCGGTGAATGAGCAGTTCTTC. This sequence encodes CASSLVGLAVNEQFF.